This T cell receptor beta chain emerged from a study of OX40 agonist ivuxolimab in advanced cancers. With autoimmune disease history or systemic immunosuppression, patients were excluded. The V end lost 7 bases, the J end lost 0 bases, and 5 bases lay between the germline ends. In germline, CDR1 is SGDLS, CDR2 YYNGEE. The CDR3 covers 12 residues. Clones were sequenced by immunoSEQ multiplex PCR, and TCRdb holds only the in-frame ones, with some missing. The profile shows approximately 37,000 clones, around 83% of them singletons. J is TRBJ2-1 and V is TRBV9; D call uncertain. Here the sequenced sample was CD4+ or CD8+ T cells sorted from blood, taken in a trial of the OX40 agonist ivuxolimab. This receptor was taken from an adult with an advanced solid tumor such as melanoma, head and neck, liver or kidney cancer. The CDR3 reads CASGSSYNEQFF. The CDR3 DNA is TGTGCCAGCGGAAGCTCCTACAATGAGCAGTTCTTC. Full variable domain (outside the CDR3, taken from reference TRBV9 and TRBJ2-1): DSGVTQTPKHLITATGQRVTLRCSPRSGDLSVYWYQQSLDQGLQFLIQYYNGEERAKGNILERFSAQQFPDLHSELNLSSLELGDSALYFCASGSSYNEQFFGPGTRLTVL.